The source of this T cell receptor (beta chain) is a study of blood T cell repertoires in COVID-19. Study overall: COVID-19 samples collected from the United States, Italy and Spain covered acute and convalescent phases. Nucleic acid was either cDNA or gDNA, and it came from T cells, B-cell-depleted T cells, or PBMCs.

The V gene's germline CDR1 is SGHNT and CDR2 YYREEE (reference sequence). The CDR3 loop spans 12 amino acids. The germline V and J ends were trimmed by 4 bases and 9 bases, with 11 bases remaining between them. Study processing details: Estimation of nucleated cell counts was performed using reference gene primer amplification. Method: immunoSEQ multiplex PCR; TCRdb's copy keeps in-frame clones and lacks some. V, J and clone size reflect that table, while D and trimming were determined from the DNA. This table holds a few hundred thousand clones, over 75% found once. The sequencing input was peripheral blood. This sequence was found in a man aged 35 to 55 with active or convalescent COVID-19. The V and J genes are TRBV5-4 and TRBJ2-4, with D maybe TRBD2 (5 bases). The DNA of the CDR3 is TGTGCCAGCAGCCCACGGAGCGGCATTCAGTACTTC. Residues: CASSPRSGIQYF.